This TCR beta chain comes out of a study of shared clonotypes between healthy human individuals. The study enrolled healthy HIV-negative adults without recent acute infections or vaccinations as donors. About this clone: The antigen remains unidentified. In the same sample, other DNA sequences code for this CDR3.

Study-wide results and limits: Clonotypes which were not shared had lower generation probabilities than clonotypes that all four donors shared.

V was clipped by 2 bases and J by 1 base, with 8 bases between them. The germline CDR1 and CDR2 sequences are MDHEN and SYDVKM. This CDR3 spans 14 amino acids. Clones were read by immunoSEQ multiplex PCR, and TCRdb kept only the in-frame ones, dropping some. This table holds over a million clones, roughly 96% found once. This sequence joins TRBV28 and TRBJ1-1, with D unresolved. This TCR was sampled from a man between 25 and 39 years old in good health. Sequencing used naive CD4+ T cells sorted from blood. Noted subset: CD45RA+ positively selected. The CDR3 bases are TGTGCCAGCAGTTTACCTGGCAGGAACACTGAAGCTTTCTTT. Protein: CASSLPGRNTEAFF.